This TCR beta chain stems from a study of regulatory T cells in long-lasting Graves disease. Building of the TCR beta libraries involved iRepertoire HTBI primers and Arm-PCR of CDR3 regions. Using its own MiXCR run on the multiplex PCR reads, TCRdb lists one record per CDR3 protein. Here the sample spans fewer than 450,000 distinct CDR3 sequences, around 20% being singletons. Specified time point: persistent/refractory GD, antithyroid drugs over 5 years with positive TRAb. Isolated PBMC RNA provided the starting material for the TCR library. Germline CDR1 is SGHTA and CDR2 is FQGTGA. The CDR3 runs to 14 residues. The ends were cut back, 1 base at V and 7 bases at J, with 11 bases in the middle. This clonotype was observed a few times.

This TCR came from a female donor with Graves disease. The sequencing used peripheral blood mononuclear cells (PBMCs), collected when the disease was refractory, from a patient treated with antithyroid drugs. The chain has TRBV7-3 and TRBJ2-1; TRBD2 might be the D (6 bases). This CDR3 reads CASSLRWGENEQFF. CDR3 nucleotide sequence: TGTGCCAGCAGCTTAAGGTGGGGGGAGAATGAGCAGTTCTTC.